What follows is one TCR beta chain and its context. Per the original methods: Reference gene primer amplification yielded estimated nucleated cell counts. The table came from immunoSEQ multiplex PCR; TCRdb's copy has only in-frame clones and leaves some out. Clone size and V and J calls were adopted from that table, with D and trimming inferred from the DNA. Found here are about 270,000 clones, around 87% of them singletons; the top ten hold less than 3%. This record comes from a study of blood T cell repertoires in COVID-19. Study background: Specimens from acute and convalescent COVID-19 originated in the United States, Italy and Spain. From T cells, B-cell-depleted T cells, or PBMCs came the material, which was cDNA or gDNA.

V gave up 1 base and J gave up 7 bases, with 14 bases separating them. Looked up from germline, CDR1 is LGHNA and CDR2 is YSLEER. The CDR3 has 15 residues. This sequence joins TRBV4-3 and TRBJ2-1; D remains ambiguous. Sequences were obtained from peripheral blood. The clonotype comes from a woman aged 50 to 60 with acute or convalescent COVID-19. The CDR3 spells CASSQGFDLLNEQFF. Here the CDR3 DNA reads TGCGCCAGCAGCCAAGGTTTTGACTTACTAAATGAGCAGTTCTTC.